The source of this TCR beta chain is a study of CXCR3-negative and CXCR3-positive naive CD8 T cells. General observations from the study: Similar TRBV-TRBJ usage characterized naive CXCR3-negative and CXCR3-positive cells; memory cells differed. For CXCR3-positive naive cells, TRB CDR3s were more hydrophobic than those of CXCR3-negative naive cells. TRB CDR3 properties indicated TCR strength, while surface CD5 was similar across naive subsets. Comparably high diversity marked both naive subsets, whereas memory CD8+ cells had much lower diversity.

Carrying UMI labels, the TRB cDNA libraries were prepared through 5' RACE. TCRdb re-analyzed the 5' RACE reads; it lists each CDR3 protein once, without DNA. The sample data list roughly 140,000 distinct CDR3 sequences. A note on this clonotype: Its antigen is not known.

The CDR3 length is 16 residues. The germline V gene has CDR1 SQVTM and CDR2 ANQGSEA. Sequencing was done on a sample of naive CXCR3+ CD8+ T cells from blood. The subset is: CD45RO-CCR7+CD27+CD95- naive CD8+ T cells expressing CXCR3 (TNR3+). This sequence originates from a human donor in good health. Some clones in this sample may be carry-over from other donors' samples. The chain combines TRBV29-1 with TRBJ2-2; there is no DNA to check the TCRdb D call of TRBD2. The CDR3 is CSVEEGTGLAEGELFF.